These 4 T cell receptor beta chains were all obtained from the same sample, sequenced in a study of blood T cell repertoires in COVID-19. The table came from immunoSEQ multiplex PCR; TCRdb's copy has only in-frame clones and leaves some out. The table has some 300,000 clones, 85% to 90% seen once. The sample taken for sequencing was PBMCs or T cells enriched from blood (not recorded which). Every receptor here comes from a man between 25 and 39 years old who had recovered from COVID-19.

This clone showed up just once. This rearrangement joins TRBV19 to TRBJ2-3, with 9 bases identical to TRBD2. Trimming at V came to 7 bases and at J to 2 bases, leaving 7 bases not matched to a gene. Germline lookup yields CDR1 LNHDA and CDR2 SQIVND (reference sequence). This CDR3 has 15 amino acids. CDR3 in amino acids: CASKGSSGATDTQYF. DNA of the CDR3: TGTGCCAGTAAGGGATCTAGCGGGGCCACAGATACGCAGTATTTT.

The chain's CDR3 is CASMGDFPPYEQYF. CDR3 in DNA: TGTGCCAGTATGGGGGACTTTCCTCCCTACGAGCAGTACTTC. This chain connects TRBV19 to TRBJ2-7; a weak D match, TRBD2 (6 bases). The CDR3 is made up of 14 amino acids. Germline loops: CDR1 LNHDA, CDR2 SQIVND (reference sequence). V lost 7 bases and J lost 2, with 15 bases in between.

The chain carries TRBV28 and TRBJ1-2; 10 bases match TRBD1. After removal of 5 bases from V and 0 bases from J, the junction contained 3 bases not matched to a gene. CDR3 length equals 15 residues. From germline, CDR1 is MDHEN and CDR2 SYDVKM. The CDR3 DNA follows: TGTGCCAGCAGTATGGACAGGGGGGCTAACTATGGCTACACCTTC. Translated, it gives CASSMDRGANYGYTF.

The chain carries TRBV10-1 and TRBJ1-1; D possibly corresponds to TRBD1 (6 bases). CDR3 length: 17 residues. CDR1 WNHNN and CDR2 SYGVQD come from the germline V gene (reference sequence). V gave up 0 bases and J gave up 4 bases, with 18 bases separating them. Written as DNA, the CDR3 is TGCGCCAGCAGTGAGTCGAAGCAGGGGATGCGTCGCACTGAAGCTTTCTTT. Its translation: CASSESKQGMRRTEAFF.